These 22 T cell receptor beta chains were all obtained from the same sample, sequenced in a study of blood T cell repertoires in COVID-19. TCRdb's copy holds only in-frame clones and misses some; the assay was immunoSEQ multiplex PCR. The table lists roughly 260,000 clones, roughly 87% of them singletons. Source material: PBMCs or T cells enriched from blood (not recorded which). The receptors derive from a woman aged 25 to 45 with acute COVID-19.

The chain recombines TRBV6-5 with TRBJ1-2; D call uncertain. The CDR3 is made up of 13 amino acids. Trimming removed 2 bases at V and 6 bases at J, with 10 bases between. CDR1 is MNHEY, CDR2 SVGAGI, per germline. CDR3 residues: CASSYRGFHGYTF. The CDR3 region has the DNA TGTGCCAGCAGTTACCGAGGGTTCCATGGCTACACCTTC.

The rearrangement joins TRBV19 to TRBJ2-5; TRBD2 is a possible D gene (5 bases). This CDR3 has 15 residues. CDR1 and CDR2 from the germline V gene are LNHDA and SQIVND (reference sequence). V shed 2 bases and J shed 1 base, with 11 bases lying between them. CDR3 in amino acids: CASSINRGSQETQYF. Written as DNA, the CDR3 is TGTGCCAGTAGTATAAACCGAGGGAGCCAAGAGACCCAGTACTTC. The whole variable domain, remainder taken from reference TRBV19 and TRBJ2-5, is DGGITQSPKYLFRKEGQNVTLSCEQNLNHDAMYWYRQDPGQGLRLIYYSQIVNDFQKGDIAEGYSVSREKKESFPLTVTSAQKNPTAFYLCASSINRGSQETQYFGPGTRLLVL.

The chain links TRBV3-1 (or the pseudogene TRBV3-2) to TRBJ2-1; 10 nucleotides agree with TRBD2. The CDR3 loop spans 15 amino acids. V gave up 4 bases and J gave up 5 bases; unmatched junction bases: 5. Looked up from germline, CDR1 is LGHDT and CDR2 is YNNKEL (reference sequence). CDR3 sequence reads: CASSPEGLANNEQFF. CDR3 in DNA: TGTGCCAGCAGCCCCGAGGGACTAGCGAACAATGAGCAGTTCTTC.

CDR3 DNA sequence: TGTGCCAGCAGCCCACGGCCAGGAAGCACAGATACGCAGTATTTT. It yields the protein CASSPRPGSTDTQYF. The J gene is TRBJ2-3, the V gene TRBV9; D is unresolved. The CDR3 is 15 amino acids. V lost 4 bases, J lost 0 bases, and 12 bases lay in between. CDR1 is SGDLS and CDR2 is YYNGEE in the germline V gene.

The rearrangement links TRBV5-4 to TRBJ1-1; D remains ambiguous. This CDR3 spans 13 amino acids. Germline values: CDR1 SGHNT, CDR2 YYREEE (reference sequence). The V end lost 0 bases, the J end lost 10 bases, and 13 bases lay between the germline ends. CDR3 nucleotide sequence: TGTGCCAGCAGCTTGGGGTTATCACTCGGAGCTTTCTTT. Amino acids: CASSLGLSLGAFF.

This chain connects TRBV29-1 to TRBJ2-1; no definite D call. Looked up from germline, CDR1 is SQVTM and CDR2 is ANQGSEA. The V end lost 3 bases, the J end lost 9 bases, and 9 bases lay between the germline ends. This CDR3 is 11 amino acids long. The CDR3 loop is CSVDKRSEQFF. The CDR3 bases are TGCAGCGTTGACAAGCGTAGTGAGCAGTTCTTC.

The chain has TRBV12-3 or TRBV12-4 and TRBJ1-1; D perhaps matches TRBD1 (6 bases). This CDR3 has 13 residues. Trimming took 2 bases from V and 11 from J, leaving 15 bases between them. The CDR3 DNA sequence: TGTGCCAGCAGTTTAAACAGGGCACATAGCGCTTTCTTT. Translating it yields CASSLNRAHSAFF.

This rearrangement joins TRBV7-2 to TRBJ1-2, with D uncertain. V gave up 5 bases and J gave up 5 bases, with 15 bases separating them. The CDR3 covers 14 residues. CDR1 and CDR2 (germline): SGHTA, FQGNSA. The CDR3 here is CASSDISLTYGYTF. The CDR3 coding sequence is TGTGCCAGCAGCGATATTTCACTAACTTATGGCTACACCTTC.

The chain couples TRBV7-2 to TRBJ1-1; 7 bases line up with TRBD1. V lost 3 bases and J lost 0; bases outside the gene matches: 10. Germline lookup yields CDR1 SGHTA and CDR2 FQGNSA. The CDR3 is made up of 17 amino acids. For the CDR3, the DNA is TGTGCCAGCAGCTTCTTCCGGGACAGCATCATGAACACTGAAGCTTTCTTT. Amino acids: CASSFFRDSIMNTEAFF.

V usage is TRBV10-3 and J usage is TRBJ1-2; 10 nucleotides align to TRBD1. This CDR3 has 16 amino acids. CDR1 is ENHRY and CDR2 is SYGVKD in the germline V gene. The V segment lost 4 bases and the J segment 7 bases; nucleotides outside the gene matches: 12. This CDR3 is CAISGGLGTGEIGYTF. CDR3 nucleotides: TGTGCCATCAGTGGGGGCCTGGGGACAGGGGAGATTGGCTACACCTTC.

V and J are TRBV11-3 and TRBJ2-2, with D perhaps TRBD2 (6 bases). The germline V gene encodes CDR1 SGHNT and CDR2 YENEEA. V lost 3 bases and J lost 5, with 13 bases in between. This CDR3 has 15 residues. CDR3 region: CASSLYGTGTGELFF. CDR3 nucleotides: TGTGCCAGCAGCTTGTACGGGACTGGAACCGGGGAGCTGTTTTTT.

This clone was detected a few times. The chain couples TRBV14 to TRBJ1-1; D uncertain. V was shortened by 4 bases and J by 4 bases, with 13 bases between the two germline ends. The CDR3 consists of 14 residues. Per germline, CDR1 SGHDN and CDR2 FVKESK. The CDR3 sequence: CASSPRRRGTEAFF. CDR3 sequence (DNA): TGTGCCAGCAGCCCGCGACGGCGGGGCACTGAAGCTTTCTTT. The full variable domain, in which reference TRBV14 and TRBJ1-1 provide the parts outside the CDR3, is EAGVTQFPSHSVIEKGQTVTLRCDPISGHDNLYWYRRVMGKEIKFLLHFVKESKQDESGMPNNRFLAERTGGTYSTLKVQPAELEDSGVYFCASSPRRRGTEAFFGQGTRLTVV.

The chain joins TRBV6-5 to TRBJ1-1, with a weak D call TRBD1 (6 bases). Germline assignment: CDR1 MNHEY and CDR2 SVGAGI. The CDR3 spans 12 residues. Trimming left V 6 bases short and J 3 bases short, with 8 bases between. The CDR3 sequence is CASSRGHTEAFF. The CDR3, as DNA: TGTGCCAGCAGCAGGGGCCACACTGAAGCTTTCTTT.

The V gene is TRBV7-2, the J gene TRBJ2-5; D perhaps matches TRBD2 (5 bases). The CDR3 length is 13 residues. V was trimmed by 5 bases and J by 5 bases, leaving 12 bases between them. Germline V gene data show CDR1 as SGHTA and CDR2 as FQGNSA. CDR3 in amino acids: CASSPSSLETQYF. The CDR3 DNA reads as TGTGCCAGCAGCCCTAGCTCGCTTGAGACCCAGTACTTC.

The rearrangement uses TRBV2 and TRBJ1-6, with D unclear. This CDR3 contains 13 residues. Trimming took off 8 bases at V and 8 bases at J, with 13 bases between the two ends. Germline assignment: CDR1 SNHLY and CDR2 FYNNEI. CDR3 coding DNA: TGTGCCAGCTCCATGGTGGCAGATTCACCCCTCCACTTT. Translation gives CASSMVADSPLHF.

The CDR3, as DNA: TGTGCCAGCAGCTTAGTAGGGGGAAACTATGGCTACACCTTC. It encodes CASSLVGGNYGYTF. The chain recombines TRBV7-8 with TRBJ1-2; D possibly corresponds to TRBD1 (6 bases). Per germline, CDR1 SGHVS and CDR2 FQNEAQ. The CDR3 runs to 14 residues. The ends were cut back, 1 base at V and 2 bases at J, with 8 bases in the middle.

The gene calls are TRBV6-1 and TRBJ2-7, with a tentative D call TRBD1 (5 bases). V lost 5 bases and J 3 bases, leaving 14 bases between the germline ends. Per germline, CDR1 MNHNS and CDR2 SASEGT. The CDR3 totals 14 residues. CDR3 sequence (DNA): TGTGCCAGCAGTTCCGGGTCAGGGCGCTACGAGCAGTACTTC. Translated, it gives CASSSGSGRYEQYF.

The chain joins TRBV19 to TRBJ1-1; D gene ambiguous. V lost 2 bases and J lost 7, with 11 bases in between. CDR3 length: 13 amino acids. Looked up from germline, CDR1 is LNHDA and CDR2 is SQIVND (reference sequence). The CDR3 bases are TGTGCCAGTAGTATAAGGAGGACGGATGAAGCTTTCTTT. It is translated as CASSIRRTDEAFF.

The chain uses TRBV29-1 and TRBJ2-7; 9 bases map to TRBD1. Germline trimming cut 6 bases from V and 3 bases from J; bases unmatched to any gene: 6. Germline V gene lookup returns CDR1 SQVTM and CDR2 ANQGSEA. This CDR3 comprises 13 residues. CDR3 sequence reads: CSVLGQGFYEQYF. Here the CDR3 DNA reads TGCAGCGTATTGGGACAGGGCTTCTACGAGCAGTACTTC.

The chain has TRBV2 and TRBJ1-5; D is perhaps TRBD1 (5 bases). The CDR3 sequence is 13 residues long. Trimming left V 5 bases short and J 7 bases short, with 12 bases between. From germline, CDR1 is SNHLY and CDR2 FYNNEI. This CDR3 reads CASSWRGRQPQHF. Written as DNA, the CDR3 is TGTGCCAGCAGTTGGAGGGGCAGACAGCCCCAGCATTTT.

The rearrangement links TRBV4-1 to TRBJ2-7, with a weak D call TRBD2 (6 bases). Trimming left V 0 bases short and J 4 bases short, with 13 bases between. This CDR3 contains 15 residues. Germline values: CDR1 MGHRA, CDR2 YSYEKL. CDR3 amino acids: CASSQEGGAQYEQYF. As DNA, the CDR3 is TGCGCCAGCAGCCAAGAGGGGGGAGCCCAATACGAGCAGTACTTC.

The chain is built from TRBV6-5 and TRBJ2-7, with TRBD2 as a possible D gene (6 bases). This CDR3 has 14 amino acids. V was clipped by 6 bases and J by 6 bases, with 18 bases between them. Germline assignment: CDR1 MNHEY and CDR2 SVGAGI. The CDR3 spells CASRPSRDSREQYF. In DNA form, the CDR3 reads TGTGCCAGCAGACCAAGTAGGGACTCCCGCGAGCAGTACTTC.